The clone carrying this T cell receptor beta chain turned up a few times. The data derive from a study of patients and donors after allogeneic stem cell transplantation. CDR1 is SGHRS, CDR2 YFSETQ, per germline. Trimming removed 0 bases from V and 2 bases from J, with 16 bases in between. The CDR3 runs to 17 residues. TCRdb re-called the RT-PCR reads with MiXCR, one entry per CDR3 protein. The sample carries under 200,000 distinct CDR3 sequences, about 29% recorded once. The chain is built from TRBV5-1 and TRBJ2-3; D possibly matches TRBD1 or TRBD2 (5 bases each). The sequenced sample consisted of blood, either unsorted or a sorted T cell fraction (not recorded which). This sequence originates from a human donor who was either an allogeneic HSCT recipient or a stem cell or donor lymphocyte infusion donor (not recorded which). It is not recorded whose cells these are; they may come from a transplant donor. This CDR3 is CASSLVAGSITTDTQYF. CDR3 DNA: TGCGCCAGCAGCTTGGTTGCAGGGAGCATCACCACAGATACGCAGTATTTT.